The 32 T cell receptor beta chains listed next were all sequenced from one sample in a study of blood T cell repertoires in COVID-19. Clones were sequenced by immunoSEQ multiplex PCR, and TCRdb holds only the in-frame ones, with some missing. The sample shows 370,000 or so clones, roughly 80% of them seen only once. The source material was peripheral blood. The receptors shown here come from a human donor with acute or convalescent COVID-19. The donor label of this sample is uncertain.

DNA for the CDR3: TGTGCCAGCAGCCACGACAGGGTCACTGAAGCTTTCTTT. Its translation: CASSHDRVTEAFF. This chain joins TRBV3-1 (or the pseudogene TRBV3-2) and TRBJ1-1, with 7 nucleotides matching TRBD1. Germline V gene sequence: CDR1 LGHDT, CDR2 YNNKEL (reference sequence). V lost 3 bases to trimming and J lost 4 bases; unmatched junction nucleotides: 2. The CDR3 is 13 residues long.

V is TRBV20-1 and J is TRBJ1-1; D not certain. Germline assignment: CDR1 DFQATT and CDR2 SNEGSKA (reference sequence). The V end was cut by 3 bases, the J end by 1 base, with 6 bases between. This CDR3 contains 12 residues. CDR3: CSASIQNTEAFF. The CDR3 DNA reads TGCAGTGCTAGTATACAGAACACTGAAGCTTTCTTT.

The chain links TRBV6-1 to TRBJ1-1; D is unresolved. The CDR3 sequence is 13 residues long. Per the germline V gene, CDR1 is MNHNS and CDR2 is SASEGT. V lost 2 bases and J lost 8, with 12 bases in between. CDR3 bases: TGTGCCAGCAGTGAAAGGTATGGAGTAGAAGCTTTCTTT. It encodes CASSERYGVEAFF.

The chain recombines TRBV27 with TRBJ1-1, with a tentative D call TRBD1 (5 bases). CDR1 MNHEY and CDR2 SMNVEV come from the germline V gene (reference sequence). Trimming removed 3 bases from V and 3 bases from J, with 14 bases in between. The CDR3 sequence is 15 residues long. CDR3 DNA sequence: TGTGCCAGCAGTTTTGGGTTAGGGGTGCACACTGAAGCTTTCTTT. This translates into CASSFGLGVHTEAFF.

The CDR3 region is CASTPSRVGNTIYF. The CDR3 coding sequence is TGTGCCAGCACCCCCTCGAGGGTGGGAAACACCATATATTTT. The chain carries TRBV6-2 or TRBV6-3 and TRBJ1-3, with D uncertain. Germline V gives CDR1 MNHEY, CDR2 SVGEGT. V lost 7 bases to trimming and J lost 4 bases, with 14 bases between them. This CDR3 spans 14 amino acids.

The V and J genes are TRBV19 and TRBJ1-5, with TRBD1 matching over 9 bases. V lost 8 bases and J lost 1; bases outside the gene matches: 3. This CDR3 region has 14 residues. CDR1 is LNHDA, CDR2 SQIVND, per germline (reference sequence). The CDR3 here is CASGTGKSNQPQHF. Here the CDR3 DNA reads TGTGCCAGTGGGACAGGGAAAAGCAATCAGCCCCAGCATTTT.

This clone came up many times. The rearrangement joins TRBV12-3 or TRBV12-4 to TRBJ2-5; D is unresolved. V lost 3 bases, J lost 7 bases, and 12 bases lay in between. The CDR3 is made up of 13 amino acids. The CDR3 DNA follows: TGTGCCAGCAGTTTTGGCAGTTTATGGACCCAGTACTTC. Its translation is CASSFGSLWTQYF.

Written as DNA, the CDR3 is TGTGCCACCGGCCTTAGGGGGAATAATGAAAAACTGTTTTTT. Encoded protein: CATGLRGNNEKLFF. The genes are TRBV15 and TRBJ1-4; D is perhaps TRBD1 (6 bases). Per germline, CDR1 LNHNV and CDR2 YYDKDF (reference sequence). This CDR3 has 14 amino acids. Trimming took 8 bases from V and 4 from J, leaving 14 bases between them.

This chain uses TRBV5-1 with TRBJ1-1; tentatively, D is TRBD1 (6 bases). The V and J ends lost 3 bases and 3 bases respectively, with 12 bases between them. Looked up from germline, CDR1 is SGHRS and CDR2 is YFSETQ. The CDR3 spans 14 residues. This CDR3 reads CASSSFPGDTEAFF. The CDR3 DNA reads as TGCGCCAGCAGCTCCTTCCCAGGGGACACTGAAGCTTTCTTT.

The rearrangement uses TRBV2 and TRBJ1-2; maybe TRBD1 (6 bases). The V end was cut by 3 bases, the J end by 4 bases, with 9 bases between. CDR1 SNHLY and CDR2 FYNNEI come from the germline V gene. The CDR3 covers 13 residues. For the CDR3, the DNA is TGTGCCAGCAGTGAGGACAGACGCTATGGCTACACCTTC. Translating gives CASSEDRRYGYTF.

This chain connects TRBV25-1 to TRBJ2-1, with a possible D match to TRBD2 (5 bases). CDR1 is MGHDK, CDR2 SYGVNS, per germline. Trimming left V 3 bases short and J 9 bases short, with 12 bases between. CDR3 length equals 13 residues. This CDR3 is CASSEPSGSEQFF. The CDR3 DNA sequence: TGTGCCAGCAGTGAGCCGTCGGGGAGTGAGCAGTTCTTC.

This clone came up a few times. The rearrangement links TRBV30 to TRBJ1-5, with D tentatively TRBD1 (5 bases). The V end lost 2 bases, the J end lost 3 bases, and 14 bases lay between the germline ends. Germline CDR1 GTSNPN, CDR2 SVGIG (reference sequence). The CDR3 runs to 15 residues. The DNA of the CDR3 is TGTGCCTGGAGTCTAACTGGAGGGGACAATCAGCCCCAGCATTTT. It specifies CAWSLTGGDNQPQHF.

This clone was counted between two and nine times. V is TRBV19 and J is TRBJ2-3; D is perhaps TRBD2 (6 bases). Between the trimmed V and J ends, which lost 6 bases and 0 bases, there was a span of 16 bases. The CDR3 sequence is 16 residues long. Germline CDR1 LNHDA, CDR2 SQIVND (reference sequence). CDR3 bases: TGTGCCAGTAGAGATGGAGGGGCGGGGAGCACAGATACGCAGTATTTT. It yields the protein CASRDGGAGSTDTQYF.

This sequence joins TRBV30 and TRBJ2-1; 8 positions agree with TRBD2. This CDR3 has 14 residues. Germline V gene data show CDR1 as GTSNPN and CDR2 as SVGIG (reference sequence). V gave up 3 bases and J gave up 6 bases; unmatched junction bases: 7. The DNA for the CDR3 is TGTGCCTGGAGCACCAGCGGGGGTCGCAATGAGCAGTTCTTC. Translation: CAWSTSGGRNEQFF.

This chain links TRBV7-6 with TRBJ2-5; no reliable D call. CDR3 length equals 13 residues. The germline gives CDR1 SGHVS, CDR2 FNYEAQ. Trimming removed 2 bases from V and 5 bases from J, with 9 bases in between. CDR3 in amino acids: CASSLQPGETQYF. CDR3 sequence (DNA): TGTGCCAGCAGCTTACAACCCGGGGAGACCCAGTACTTC.

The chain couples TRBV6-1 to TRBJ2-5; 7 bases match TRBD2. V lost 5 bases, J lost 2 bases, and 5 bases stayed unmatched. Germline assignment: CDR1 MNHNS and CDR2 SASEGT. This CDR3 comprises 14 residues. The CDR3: CASSPPGLQETQYF. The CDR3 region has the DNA TGTGCCAGCAGTCCACCGGGACTACAAGAGACCCAGTACTTC.

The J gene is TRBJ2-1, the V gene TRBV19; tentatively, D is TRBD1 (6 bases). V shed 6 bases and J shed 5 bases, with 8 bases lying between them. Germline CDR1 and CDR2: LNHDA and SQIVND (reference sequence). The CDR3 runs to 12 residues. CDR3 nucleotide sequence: TGTGCCAGTAGAGGACAGAACAATGAGCAGTTCTTC. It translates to CASRGQNNEQFF.

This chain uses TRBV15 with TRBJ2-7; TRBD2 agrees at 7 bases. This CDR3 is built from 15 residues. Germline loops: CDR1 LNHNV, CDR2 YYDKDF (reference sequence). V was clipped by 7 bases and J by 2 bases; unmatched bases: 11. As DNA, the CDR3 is TGTGCCACCATGAGCGGGACTGGGATCCCCTACGAGCAGTACTTC. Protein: CATMSGTGIPYEQYF. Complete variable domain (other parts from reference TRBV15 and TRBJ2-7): DAMVIQNPRYQVTQFGKPVTLSCSQTLNHNVMYWYQQKSSQAPKLLFHYYDKDFNNEADTPDNFQSRRPNTSFCFLDIRSPGLGDTAMYLCATMSGTGIPYEQYFGPGTRLTVT.

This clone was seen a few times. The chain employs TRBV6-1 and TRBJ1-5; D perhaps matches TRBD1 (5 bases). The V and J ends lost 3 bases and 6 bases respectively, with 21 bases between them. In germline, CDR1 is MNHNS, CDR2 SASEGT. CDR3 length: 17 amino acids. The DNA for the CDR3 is TGTGCCAGCAGTGACGGGCAGGGAAGTGGTTGGAGTCAGCCCCAGCATTTT. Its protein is CASSDGQGSGWSQPQHF.

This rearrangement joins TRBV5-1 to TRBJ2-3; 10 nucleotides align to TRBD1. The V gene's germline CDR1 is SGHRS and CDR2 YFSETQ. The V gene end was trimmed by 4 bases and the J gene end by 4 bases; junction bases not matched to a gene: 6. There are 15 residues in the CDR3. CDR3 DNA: TGCGCCAGCAGCCGACAGGGGGCGTTGGCAGATACGCAGTATTTT. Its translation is CASSRQGALADTQYF.

CDR3 sequence reads: CASSRRTSGGGRQFF. The DNA for the CDR3 is TGTGCCAGCAGCCGTCGGACTAGCGGGGGAGGCCGGCAGTTCTTC. The gene calls are TRBV5-6 and TRBJ2-1; 13 nucleotides align to TRBD2. J gave up 12 bases and V 4 bases, and 10 bases lay outside the gene matches. Germline CDR1 reads SGHDT; CDR2 reads YYEEEE. The CDR3 consists of 15 residues.

CDR3: CASSLVLGHRNQPQHF. CDR3 bases: TGTGCCAGCAGCTTAGTGCTCGGACACCGAAATCAGCCCCAGCATTTT. The chain links TRBV11-2 to TRBJ1-5, with D possibly TRBD1 on 5 matching bases. Trimming took off 1 base at V and 4 bases at J, with 14 bases between the two ends. Looked up from germline, CDR1 is SGHAT and CDR2 is FQNNGV. CDR3 size: 16 residues.

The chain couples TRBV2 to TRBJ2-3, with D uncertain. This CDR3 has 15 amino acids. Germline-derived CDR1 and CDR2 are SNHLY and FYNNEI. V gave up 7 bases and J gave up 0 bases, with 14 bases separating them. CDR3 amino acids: CASNKWVGSTDTQYF. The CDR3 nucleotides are TGTGCCAGCAATAAGTGGGTCGGGAGCACAGATACGCAGTATTTT.

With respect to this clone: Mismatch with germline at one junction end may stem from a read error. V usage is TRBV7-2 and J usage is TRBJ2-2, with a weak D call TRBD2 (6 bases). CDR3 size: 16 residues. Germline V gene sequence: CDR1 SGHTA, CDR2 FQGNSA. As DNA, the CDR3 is TGTGCCAGTAGCTCGGGGCGACTAGTGGGGACCGGGGAGCTGTTTTTT. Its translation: CASSSGRLVGTGELFF.

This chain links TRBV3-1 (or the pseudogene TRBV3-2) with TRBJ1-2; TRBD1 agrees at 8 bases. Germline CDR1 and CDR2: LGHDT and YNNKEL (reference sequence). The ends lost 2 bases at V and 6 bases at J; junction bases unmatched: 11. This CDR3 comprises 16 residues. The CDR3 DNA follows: TGTGCCAGCAGCCAAAGGGGGGCCAGGGGGCAAGATGGCTACACCTTC. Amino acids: CASSQRGARGQDGYTF.

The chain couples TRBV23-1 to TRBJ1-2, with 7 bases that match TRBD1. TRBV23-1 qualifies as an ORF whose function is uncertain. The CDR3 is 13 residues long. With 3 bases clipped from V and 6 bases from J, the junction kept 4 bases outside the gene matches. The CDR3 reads CASSHADRHGYTF. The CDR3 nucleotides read TGCGCCAGCAGTCACGCGGACAGGCATGGCTACACCTTC.

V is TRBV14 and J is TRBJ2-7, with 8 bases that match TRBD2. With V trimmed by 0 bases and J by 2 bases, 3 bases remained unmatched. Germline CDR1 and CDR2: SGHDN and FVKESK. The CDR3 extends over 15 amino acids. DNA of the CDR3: TGTGCCAGCAGCCAAGAACGGGGGGGGCCCTACGAGCAGTACTTC. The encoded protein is CASSQERGGPYEQYF. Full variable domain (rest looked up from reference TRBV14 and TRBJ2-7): EAGVTQFPSHSVIEKGQTVTLRCDPISGHDNLYWYRRVMGKEIKFLLHFVKESKQDESGMPNNRFLAERTGGTYSTLKVQPAELEDSGVYFCASSQERGGPYEQYFGPGTRLTVT.

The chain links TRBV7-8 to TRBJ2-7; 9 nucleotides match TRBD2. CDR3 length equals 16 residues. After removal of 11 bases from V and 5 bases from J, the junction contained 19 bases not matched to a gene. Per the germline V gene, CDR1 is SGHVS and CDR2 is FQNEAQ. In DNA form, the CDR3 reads TGTGCCTCCGCGGGGGGGACGGGAGGATTAGTTGACGAGCAGTACTTC. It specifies CASAGGTGGLVDEQYF.

The CDR3 is CASSGPGGGYTDTQYF. CDR3 bases: TGTGCCAGCAGCGGCCCGGGGGGCGGGTACACAGATACGCAGTATTTT. The chain is built from TRBV7-9 and TRBJ2-3; possibly TRBD2 for D (7 bases). This CDR3 has 16 residues. V lost 5 bases and J lost 2, with 17 bases in between. The germline V gene encodes CDR1 SEHNR and CDR2 FQNEAQ (reference sequence).

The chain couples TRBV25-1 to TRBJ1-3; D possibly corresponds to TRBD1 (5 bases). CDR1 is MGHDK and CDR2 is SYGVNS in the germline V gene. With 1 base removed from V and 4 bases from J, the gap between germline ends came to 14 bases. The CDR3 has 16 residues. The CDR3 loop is CASSESKGKAGNTIYF. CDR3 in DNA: TGTGCCAGCAGTGAATCTAAGGGGAAGGCGGGAAACACCATATATTTT.

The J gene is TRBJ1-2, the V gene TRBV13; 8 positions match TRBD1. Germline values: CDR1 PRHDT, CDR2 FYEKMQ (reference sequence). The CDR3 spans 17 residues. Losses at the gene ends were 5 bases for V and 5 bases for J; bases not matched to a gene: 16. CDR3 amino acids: CASSRTHSGTGEYGYTF. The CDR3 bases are TGTGCCAGCAGCCGTACCCATTCCGGGACAGGAGAGTATGGCTACACCTTC.

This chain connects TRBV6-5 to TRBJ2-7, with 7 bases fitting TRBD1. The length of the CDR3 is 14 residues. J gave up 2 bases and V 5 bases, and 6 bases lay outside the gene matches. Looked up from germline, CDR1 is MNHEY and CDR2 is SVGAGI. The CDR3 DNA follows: TGTGCCAGCAGTAACAGGGGACCCCCCTACGAGCAGTACTTC. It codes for CASSNRGPPYEQYF.